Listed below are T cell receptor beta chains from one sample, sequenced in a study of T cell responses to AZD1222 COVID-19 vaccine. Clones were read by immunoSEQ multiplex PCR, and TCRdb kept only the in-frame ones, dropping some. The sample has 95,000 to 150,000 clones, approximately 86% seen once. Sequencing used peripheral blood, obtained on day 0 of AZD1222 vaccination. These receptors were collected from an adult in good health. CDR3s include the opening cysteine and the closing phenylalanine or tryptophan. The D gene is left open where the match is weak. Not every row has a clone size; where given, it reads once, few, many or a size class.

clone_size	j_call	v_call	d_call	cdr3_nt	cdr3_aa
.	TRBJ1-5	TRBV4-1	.	TGCGCCAGCAGCCAATTGATGACACTAGGGTTCAATCAGCCCCAGCATTTT	CASSQLMTLGFNQPQHF
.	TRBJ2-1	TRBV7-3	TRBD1	TGTGCCAGCAGCGCGGGACAGGGTTACAATGAGCAGTTCTTC	CASSAGQGYNEQFF
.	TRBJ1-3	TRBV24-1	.	TGTGCCACCGGGGGCACTGGAAACACCATATATTTT	CATGGTGNTIYF
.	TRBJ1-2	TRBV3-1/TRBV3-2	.	TGTGCCAGCAGCCGCGAGACACTCACTAACTATGGCTACACCTTC	CASSRETLTNYGYTF
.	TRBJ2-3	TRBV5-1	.	TGCGCCAGCAGCAGGACAACCGTGGGGGCAGATACGCAGTATTTT	CASSRTTVGADTQYF
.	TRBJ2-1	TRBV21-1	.	TGTGCCAGCGCCAGGGGGTCGCCCCTGGGTGAGCAGTTCTTC	CASARGSPLGEQFF
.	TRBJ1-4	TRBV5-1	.	TGCGCCAGCAGCCGGACGGGGGCAGGCCCAGGGTCGAATGAAAAACTGTTTTTT	CASSRTGAGPGSNEKLFF
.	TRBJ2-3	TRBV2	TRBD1	TGTGCCAGCAGTGGCCGGGACAGGGGGCCAGATACGCAGTATTTT	CASSGRDRGPDTQYF
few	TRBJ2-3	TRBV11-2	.	TGTGCCAGCAGCCCCAGGGGGGCAGATACGCAGTATTTT	CASSPRGADTQYF
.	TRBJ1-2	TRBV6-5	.	TGTGCCAGCAGGCGGACAGATCACTATGGCTACACCTTC	CASRRTDHYGYTF
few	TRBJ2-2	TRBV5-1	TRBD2	TGCGCCAGCAGCTTTGTTGGGACTAGCGGGACCGGGGAGCTGTTTTTT	CASSFVGTSGTGELFF
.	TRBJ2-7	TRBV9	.	TGTGCCAGCAGCGTAGATGGGGACCCCCCCTACGAGCAGTACTTC	CASSVDGDPPYEQYF
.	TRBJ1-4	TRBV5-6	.	TGTGCCAGCAGCTTGGGGCAGGGGCGAGTAGAAAAACTGTTTTTT	CASSLGQGRVEKLFF
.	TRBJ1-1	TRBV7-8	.	TGTGCCAGCAGCTTAGCGGACGGGTACGGGACTGAAGCTTTCTTT	CASSLADGYGTEAFF
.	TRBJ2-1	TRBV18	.	TGTGCCAGCTCACCGAGTAGCGTAAGCTCCTACAATGAGCAGTTCTTC	CASSPSSVSSYNEQFF
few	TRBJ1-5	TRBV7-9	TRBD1	TGTGCCAGCAGCCCCATGACAGGGGCCATCCAGCCCCAGCATTTT	CASSPMTGAIQPQHF
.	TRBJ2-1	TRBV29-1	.	TGCAGCGTTGAAGATGTAGGTAGCCGCTACAATGAGCAGTTCTTC	CSVEDVGSRYNEQFF
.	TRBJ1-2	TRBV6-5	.	TGTGCCAGCAGCCCATGGGACTTCCATGGCTACACCTTC	CASSPWDFHGYTF
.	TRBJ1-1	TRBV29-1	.	TGCAGCGTTCTCAAGGGCGGCGACACTGAAGCTTTCTTT	CSVLKGGDTEAFF
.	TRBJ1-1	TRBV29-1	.	TGCAGCGTCCAAAGAGGGCTGGGGACTGAAGCTTTCTTT	CSVQRGLGTEAFF
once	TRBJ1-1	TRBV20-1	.	TGCAGTGCCGGTGGTCGGACTGAAGCTTTCTTT	CSAGGRTEAFF
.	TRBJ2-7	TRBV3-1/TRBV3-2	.	TGTGCCAGCAGCCAAGCCAAGGGGGGACCCTACGAGCAGTACTTC	CASSQAKGGPYEQYF
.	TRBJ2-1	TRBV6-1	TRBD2	TGTGCCAGCAGTGAAGGACTAGCGGGGTACAATGAGCAGTTCTTC	CASSEGLAGYNEQFF
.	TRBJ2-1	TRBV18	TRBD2	TGTGCCAGCTCACCACTAGGGACTAGCGGGAGTAGCTCCTACAATGAGCAGTTCTTC	CASSPLGTSGSSSYNEQFF
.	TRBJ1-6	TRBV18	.	TGTGCCAGCTCACCAGGCATAGGGGAAAATTCACCCCTCCACTTT	CASSPGIGENSPLHF
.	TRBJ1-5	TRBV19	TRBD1	TGTGCCAGTAACATACCACCGGGACAGGATGATCTGCCCCAGCATTTT	CASNIPPGQDDLPQHF
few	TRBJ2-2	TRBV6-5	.	TGTGCCAGCACCCCTCAGGGACTGGGCAGTGGGGAGCTGTTTTTT	CASTPQGLGSGELFF
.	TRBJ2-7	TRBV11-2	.	TGTGCCAGCAGCGACCGGACGGCCCCTTCCTACGAGCAGTACTTC	CASSDRTAPSYEQYF
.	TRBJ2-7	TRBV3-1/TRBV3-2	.	TGTGCCAGCAGCCAAACGGACAGAGTAGCGTCCTACGAGCAGTACTTC	CASSQTDRVASYEQYF
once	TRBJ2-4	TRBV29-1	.	TGCAGCGTGTCCATGGCCTCGAGCGTAGCCAAAAACATTCAGTACTTC	CSVSMASSVAKNIQYF
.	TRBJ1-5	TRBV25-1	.	TGTGCCAGCTCCCATAGCGGTGACAATCAGCCCCAGCATTTT	CASSHSGDNQPQHF
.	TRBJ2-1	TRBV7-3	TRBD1	TGTGCCAGCAGCCAGACAGGGGGGAACAATGAGCAGTTCTTC	CASSQTGGNNEQFF
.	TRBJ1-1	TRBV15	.	TGTGCCACCAGCAGAGATCAGGGCAGGAACACTGAAGCTTTCTTT	CATSRDQGRNTEAFF
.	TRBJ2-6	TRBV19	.	TGTGCCAGTAGCCTACCAAAACCCTCTGGGGCCAACGTCCTGACTTTC	CASSLPKPSGANVLTF
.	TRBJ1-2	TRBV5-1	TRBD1	TGCGCCAGCAGCGAGACAGGGGTGGACTATGGCTACACCTTC	CASSETGVDYGYTF
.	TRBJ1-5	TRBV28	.	TGTGCCAGCAGTTACAGGGGCAATCAGCCCCAGCATTTT	CASSYRGNQPQHF
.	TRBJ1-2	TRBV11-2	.	TGTGCCAGCAGCCTCCTTCAACGGGCCCGTGGCTATGGCTACACCTTC	CASSLLQRARGYGYTF
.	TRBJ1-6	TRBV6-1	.	TGTGCCAGCAGTGAAGCAGGGGCATATTCACCCCTCCACTTT	CASSEAGAYSPLHF
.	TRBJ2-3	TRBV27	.	TGTGCCAGCAGACCTCGGGGTGCTAGCACAGATACGCAGTATTTT	CASRPRGASTDTQYF
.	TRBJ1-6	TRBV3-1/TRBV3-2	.	TGTGCCAGCAGCCAAGCGGGAAATTCACCCCTCCACTTT	CASSQAGNSPLHF
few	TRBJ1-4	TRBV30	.	TGTGCCTGGAGTGTAAGCCGCGCCGCTCGTTTTAATGAAAAACTGTTTTTT	CAWSVSRAARFNEKLFF
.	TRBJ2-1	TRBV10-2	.	TGCGCCAGCAGTGAGTCCCCACAGAGTGAGCAGTTCTTC	CASSESPQSEQFF
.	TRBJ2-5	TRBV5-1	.	TGCGCCAGCAGCCTGTCAGAGACCCAGTACTTC	CASSLSETQYF
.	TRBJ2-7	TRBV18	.	TGTGCCAGCTCACCGGGCCGGGGAAGCGAGCAGTACTTC	CASSPGRGSEQYF
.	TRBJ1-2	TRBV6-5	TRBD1	TGTGCCAGCAGGGAGGACAGGGCTTCCTATGGCTACACCTTC	CASREDRASYGYTF
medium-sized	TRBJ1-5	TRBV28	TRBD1	TGTGCCAGCAGTTTCTCGGACAGGATAGGCCAGCCCCAGCATTTT	CASSFSDRIGQPQHF
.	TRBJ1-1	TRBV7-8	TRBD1	TGTGCCAGCAGCCGCCGTCCCCCCCTTAGACAGGGTCTGAACACTGAAGCTTTCTTT	CASSRRPPLRQGLNTEAFF
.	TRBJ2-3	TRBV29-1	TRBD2	TGCAGCGCCCTGGGGGGAGGGCTGACAGATACGCAGTATTTT	CSALGGGLTDTQYF
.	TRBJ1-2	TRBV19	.	TGTGCCAGTAGTATAGATTTCAGCTATGGCTACACCTTC	CASSIDFSYGYTF
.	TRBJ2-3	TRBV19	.	TGTGCCAGTAGCCTGGGGTGGGCAGCCACAGATACGCAGTATTTT	CASSLGWAATDTQYF
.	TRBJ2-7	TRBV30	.	TGTGCCTGGAGTGTACCGCCTAGGCGGGAGCAGTACTTC	CAWSVPPRREQYF
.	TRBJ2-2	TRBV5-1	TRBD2	TGCGCCAGCAGCTTCACTAGCGGGAAGACCGGGGAGCTGTTTTTT	CASSFTSGKTGELFF
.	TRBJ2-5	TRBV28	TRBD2	TGTGCCAGCAGCTCGGGAGGTCGGGCAGAGACCCAGTACTTC	CASSSGGRAETQYF
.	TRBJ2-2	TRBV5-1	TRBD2	TGCGCCAGCAGCTTGGGGCTAGCGGAGCCTACCGGGGAGCTGTTTTTT	CASSLGLAEPTGELFF
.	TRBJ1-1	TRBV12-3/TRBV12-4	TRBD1	TGTGCCAGCAGTTCCCGACAGGGAACTGAAGCTTTCTTT	CASSSRQGTEAFF